These 2 T cell receptor beta chains originate from one sample sequenced in a study of blood T cell repertoires in COVID-19. The protocol was immunoSEQ multiplex PCR, while the TCRdb copy is restricted to in-frame clones and leaves out a portion. The sample records under 85,000 clones, approximately 84% being singletons. The sequenced material came from peripheral blood. The receptor source for this set is a man in his 60s with active or convalescent COVID-19.

This clone showed up just a few times. The chain couples TRBV28 to TRBJ1-5, with no clear D. The V and J ends lost 5 bases and 6 bases respectively, with 8 bases between them. The germline CDR1 and CDR2 sequences are MDHEN and SYDVKM. The CDR3 sequence is 12 residues long. In DNA, the CDR3 is TGTGCCAGCAGTCGTACAGCTCAGCCCCAGCATTTT. Translated, it gives CASSRTAQPQHF.

The chain uses TRBV10-3 and TRBJ1-1, with TRBD1 matching over 7 bases. This CDR3 contains 12 residues. After removal of 10 bases from V and 1 base from J, the junction contained 3 bases not matched to a gene. Germline values: CDR1 ENHRY, CDR2 SYGVKD. CDR3 in DNA: TGTGCCACCCGACAGGGGAACACTGAAGCTTTCTTT. Translating it yields CATRQGNTEAFF.